The 2 T cell receptor beta chains below were found in one sample sequenced in a study of blood T cell repertoires in COVID-19. TCRdb keeps only in-frame clones here, not all; method: immunoSEQ multiplex PCR. The data show under 140,000 clones, about 90% seen once. The sample taken for sequencing was peripheral blood. The source of these receptors is a human donor in a cohort sampled during active COVID-19.

The CDR3 DNA is TGTGCCAGCAGCTCTTGGCAGATGAACACTGAAGCTTTCTTT. Its translation: CASSSWQMNTEAFF. The gene calls are TRBV5-8 and TRBJ1-1, with no clear D. The CDR3 spans 14 residues. From germline, CDR1 is SGHTS and CDR2 YDEGEE. The V gene lost 3 bases and the J gene lost 0 bases, with 9 bases spanning the gap.

This sequence joins TRBV3-1 (or the pseudogene TRBV3-2) and TRBJ2-1; 11 bases fit TRBD2. V lost 4 bases to trimming and J lost 6 bases; unmatched junction nucleotides: 5. This CDR3 has 15 amino acids. Germline V lookup: CDR1 LGHDT, CDR2 YNNKEL (reference sequence). CDR3: CASSRGTSGPNEQFF. The CDR3 nucleotides are TGTGCCAGCAGCCGAGGGACTAGCGGACCCAATGAGCAGTTCTTC.